What follows describes a single T cell receptor beta chain. The target antigen is unknown. This sample stems from a study of siplizumab effects on memory and regulatory T cells. Whole-study findings and limits: Major contributors to the alloresponse seemed to be naive T cells, which also appeared more diverse than memory cells. In roughly 80-96% of proliferating CD4+ or CD8+ clones, a naive or memory phenotype could not be assigned. Solely a minor proportion of alloreactive clones could be assigned to unstimulated subsets.

About 10^5 TCR templates were assayed per sample. The repertoire was sequenced with immunoSEQ multiplex PCR; TCRdb's copy has only in-frame clones and lacks some. Of some 96,000 clones in the sample, 91% were seen once. Germline values: CDR1 GTSNPN, CDR2 SVGIG (reference sequence). CDR3 length: 12 amino acids. Trimming pared 2 bases from V and 0 bases from J, leaving 4 bases between. What was sequenced was CD4+ T cells sorted from blood. The gene calls are TRBV30 and TRBJ2-5; D is unclear. This TCR was recovered from a human donor in good health. CDR3: CAWSSNQETQYF. CDR3 nucleotides: TGTGCCTGGAGTTCCAACCAAGAGACCCAGTACTTC.